Described below is a single T cell receptor beta chain sequence and its context. This record belongs to a study of blood T cell repertoires in COVID-19. Repertoires were generated with immunoSEQ multiplex PCR, while TCRdb's copy carries only in-frame clones and drops some. The sample lists about 69,000 clones; around 91% were seen once. The CDR3 extends over 14 amino acids. Germline V gene data show CDR1 as GTSNPN and CDR2 as SVGIG (reference sequence). V lost 7 bases to trimming and J lost 5 bases; unmatched junction nucleotides: 8. Material: peripheral blood. The origin of this receptor is a man between 50 and 59 years old with acute or convalescent COVID-19. V usage is TRBV30 and J usage is TRBJ1-2; 12 bases fit TRBD1. In DNA form, the CDR3 reads TGTGCCTCATCCTCGGGACAGGGGGCGTATGGCTACACCTTC. Amino acids: CASSSGQGAYGYTF. The variable domain in full, completed from reference TRBV30 and TRBJ1-2, reads SQTIHQWPATLVQPVGSPLSLECTVEGTSNPNLYWYRQAAGRGLQLLFYSVGIGQISSEVPQNLSASRPQDRQFILSSKKLLLSDSGFYLCASSSGQGAYGYTFGSGTRLTVV.